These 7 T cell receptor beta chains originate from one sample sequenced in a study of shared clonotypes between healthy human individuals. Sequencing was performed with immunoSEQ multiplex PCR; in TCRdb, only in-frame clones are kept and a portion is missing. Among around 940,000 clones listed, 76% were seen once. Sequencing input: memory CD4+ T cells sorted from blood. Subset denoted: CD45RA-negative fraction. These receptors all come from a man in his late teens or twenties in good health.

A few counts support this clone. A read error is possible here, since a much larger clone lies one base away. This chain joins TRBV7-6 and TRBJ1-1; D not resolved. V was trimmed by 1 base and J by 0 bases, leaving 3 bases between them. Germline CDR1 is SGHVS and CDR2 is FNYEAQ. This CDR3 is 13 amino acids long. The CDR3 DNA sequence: TGTGCCAGCAGCTTAGATATGAACACTGAAGCTTTCTTT. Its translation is CASSLDMNTEAFF.

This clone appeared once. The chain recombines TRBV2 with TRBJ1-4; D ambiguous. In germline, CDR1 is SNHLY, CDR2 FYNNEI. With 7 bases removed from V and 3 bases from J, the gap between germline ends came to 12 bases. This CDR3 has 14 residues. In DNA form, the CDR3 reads TGTGCCAGCATTAAGGGTGTTGCTAATGAAAAACTGTTTTTT. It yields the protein CASIKGVANEKLFF.

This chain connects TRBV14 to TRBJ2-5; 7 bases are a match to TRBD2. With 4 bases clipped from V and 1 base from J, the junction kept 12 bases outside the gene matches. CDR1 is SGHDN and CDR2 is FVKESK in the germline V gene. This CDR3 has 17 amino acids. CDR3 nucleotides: TGTGCCAGCAGCCTGAGAATCCAGCGGGGTATCCAAGAGACCCAGTACTTC. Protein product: CASSLRIQRGIQETQYF.

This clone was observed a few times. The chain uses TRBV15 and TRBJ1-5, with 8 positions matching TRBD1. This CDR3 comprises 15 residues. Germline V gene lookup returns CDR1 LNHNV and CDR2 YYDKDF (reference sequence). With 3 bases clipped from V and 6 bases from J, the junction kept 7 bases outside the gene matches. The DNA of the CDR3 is TGTGCCACCAGCAGCGGCCAGGGGGCAGGTCAGCCCCAGCATTTT. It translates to CATSSGQGAGQPQHF.

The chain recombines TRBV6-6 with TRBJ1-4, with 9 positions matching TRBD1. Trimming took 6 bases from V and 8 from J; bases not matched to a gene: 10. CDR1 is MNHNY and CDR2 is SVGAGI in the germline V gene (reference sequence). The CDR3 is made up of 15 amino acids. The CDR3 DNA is TGTGCCAGCAGAGACCGGGACAGGGTCCGAGAAAAACTGTTTTTT. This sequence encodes CASRDRDRVREKLFF.

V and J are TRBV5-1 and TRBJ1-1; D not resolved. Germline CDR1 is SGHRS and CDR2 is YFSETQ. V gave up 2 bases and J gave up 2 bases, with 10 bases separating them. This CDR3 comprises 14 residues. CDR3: CASSLTDGNTEAFF. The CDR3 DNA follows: TGCGCCAGCAGCTTAACTGATGGAAACACTGAAGCTTTCTTT.

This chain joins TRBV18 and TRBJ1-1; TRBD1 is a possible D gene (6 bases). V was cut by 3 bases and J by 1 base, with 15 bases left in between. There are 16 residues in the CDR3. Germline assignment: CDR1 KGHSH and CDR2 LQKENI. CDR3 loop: CASSPLGQSANTEAFF. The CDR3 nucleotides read TGTGCCAGCTCACCCCTTGGACAGTCCGCGAACACTGAAGCTTTCTTT.